This is a list of T cell receptor beta chains from one sample in a study of blood T cell repertoires in COVID-19. Sequenced by immunoSEQ multiplex PCR; TCRdb stores in-frame clones only, minus some. The sample lists hundreds of thousands of clones, 70% to 90% occurring once. Material: PBMCs or T cells enriched from blood (not recorded which). Receptors originate from a man aged 50 or older who had been exposed to COVID-19. The CDR3 runs from the conserved cysteine through the conserved F or W. A D gene is named only where the DNA matches it firmly. The size field is filled for only some rows; it gives once, few, many or a size class.

length,size,J,V,D,DNA,CDR3
13,few,TRBJ2-1,TRBV5-4,NA,TGTGCCAGCAGCTTGGACATCTACAATGAGCAGTTCTTC,CASSLDIYNEQFF
13,NA,TRBJ2-2,TRBV2,NA,TGTGCCAGCAGGGGAACAGGGTCCGGGGAGCTGTTTTTT,CASRGTGSGELFF
14,NA,TRBJ1-3,TRBV7-8,NA,TGTGCCAGCAGCTTAGAAGCGGGGTGGTCCACCATATATTTT,CASSLEAGWSTIYF
14,NA,TRBJ1-3,TRBV6-5,NA,TGTGCCAGCAGACCGACAGGCCTCGGGAACACCATATATTTT,CASRPTGLGNTIYF
11,NA,TRBJ1-1,TRBV5-1,TRBD1,TGCGCCAGCAGCATTGGGACAGGGGCTTTCTTT,CASSIGTGAFF
15,once,TRBJ2-1,TRBV28,TRBD2,TGTGCCAGCAGTGTTAGCGGGGGGGCCAAAAATGAGCAGTTCTTC,CASSVSGGAKNEQFF
13,NA,TRBJ2-2,TRBV3-1/TRBV3-2,TRBD2,TGTGCCAGCAGCCAACTAGCGGGGGGCGAGCTGTTTTTT,CASSQLAGGELFF
13,NA,TRBJ1-5,TRBV29-1,NA,TGCAGCGTGGTAGGGGATCCCGATCAGCCCCAGCATTTT,CSVVGDPDQPQHF
16,NA,TRBJ2-1,TRBV7-7,NA,TGTGCTAGCAGCCTTTCCCGAGCGGCCTCCTACAATGAGCAGTTCTTC,CASSLSRAASYNEQFF
14,NA,TRBJ2-1,TRBV9,TRBD1,TGTGCCAGCAGCCCAAGGGGGACAGTAGGGGAGCAGTTCTTC,CASSPRGTVGEQFF
19,NA,TRBJ1-3,TRBV7-9,NA,TGTGCCAGCAGCTTTTTATTCGGGAAGGGTCGTGATTCAGGAAACACCATATATTTT,CASSFLFGKGRDSGNTIYF
16,NA,TRBJ1-5,TRBV18,TRBD1,TGTGCCAGCTCACTGCGCGGGACAGATAGCAATCAGCCCCAGCATTTT,CASSLRGTDSNQPQHF
15,NA,TRBJ1-4,TRBV19,NA,TGTGCCAGTAGTATATCCTCAACCCGGAATGAAAAACTGTTTTTT,CASSISSTRNEKLFF
17,NA,TRBJ2-3,TRBV5-1,NA,TGCGCCAGCAGCTTGGTATTTGGAGCGGAGATCACAGATACGCAGTATTTT,CASSLVFGAEITDTQYF
14,NA,TRBJ1-2,TRBV11-2,TRBD1,TGTGCCAGCAGCCACCGGGACAGGGGGTTTGGCTACACCTTC,CASSHRDRGFGYTF
15,once,TRBJ2-1,TRBV28,NA,TGTGCCAGCACCCCAAACCCGGGTCGGTACAATGAGCAGTTCTTC,CASTPNPGRYNEQFF
16,NA,TRBJ1-1,TRBV9,TRBD1,TGTGCCAGCAGCGCCTGGGACAGCAGCATGAACACTGAAGCTTTCTTT,CASSAWDSSMNTEAFF
15,NA,TRBJ1-1,TRBV28,TRBD1,TGTGCCAGCAGTCCGGCGGGACAGGGAAACACTGAAGCTTTCTTT,CASSPAGQGNTEAFF
14,NA,TRBJ1-2,TRBV5-1,TRBD1,TGCGCCAGCAGCGTTGGACAGGGGCGGCTCGGCTACACCTTC,CASSVGQGRLGYTF
14,NA,TRBJ2-5,TRBV5-4,NA,TGTGCCAGCAGCTTAGGCCTAGGGACTGGGACCCAGTACTTC,CASSLGLGTGTQYF
14,NA,TRBJ2-5,TRBV5-1,TRBD1,TGCGCCAGCAGCTTTACAGGGGGTCACGAGACCCAGTACTTC,CASSFTGGHETQYF
13,NA,TRBJ1-2,TRBV2,TRBD1,TGTGCCAGCAGTGTGGGACAGCTCTATGGTGACACCTTC,CASSVGQLYGDTF
14,NA,TRBJ2-3,TRBV18,NA,TGTGCCAGCTCACCTGGGGCAGGGACAGATACGCAGTATTTT,CASSPGAGTDTQYF
15,NA,TRBJ1-1,TRBV19,NA,TGTGCCAGTACCCCTTTCCTGGGCAGGGGCACTGAAGCTTTCTTT,CASTPFLGRGTEAFF
16,NA,TRBJ1-1,TRBV5-4,NA,TGTGCCAGCAGCTTGGCCAAGGCAGGGTGGGACACTGAAGCTTTCTTT,CASSLAKAGWDTEAFF
13,few,TRBJ2-1,TRBV10-1,TRBD1,TGCGCCAGCAGTGAGTCGACAGGGCAGGAGCAGTTCTTC,CASSESTGQEQFF
15,NA,TRBJ1-4,TRBV6-1,NA,TGTGCCAGCAGTGATGACCGGGCGGGCGGGGAAAAACTGTTTTTT,CASSDDRAGGEKLFF
14,once,TRBJ1-1,TRBV28,NA,TGTGCCAGCAGTCCCCCCGGGGGTGCAGCTGAAGCTTTCTTT,CASSPPGGAAEAFF
14,once,TRBJ1-6,TRBV28,TRBD1,TGTGCCAGCAGTTTGACAGGGGGAAATTCACCCCTCCACTTT,CASSLTGGNSPLHF
13,NA,TRBJ1-5,TRBV19,TRBD1,TGTGCCAGTAAAAAGGGGGCTGGGCAGCCCCAGCATTTT,CASKKGAGQPQHF
15,NA,TRBJ1-1,TRBV5-1,NA,TGCGCCAGCACCCGGGACACAACCTCGAACACTGAAGCTTTCTTT,CASTRDTTSNTEAFF
15,NA,TRBJ2-5,TRBV10-3,TRBD1,TGTGCCATCAACGCCGGGACAGGGGGGGACGAGACCCAGTACTTC,CAINAGTGGDETQYF
12,NA,TRBJ1-4,TRBV3-1/TRBV3-2,NA,TGTGCCAGCAGCCATGACTCCGAAAAACTGTTTTTT,CASSHDSEKLFF
12,NA,TRBJ2-5,TRBV20-1,NA,TGCAGTGCTAGTCGGGTCCAAGAGACCCAGTACTTC,CSASRVQETQYF
14,NA,TRBJ1-1,TRBV12-5,NA,TGTGCTAGTGGAGAGTCTAGGGGTAACACTGAAGCTTTCTTT,CASGESRGNTEAFF
14,NA,TRBJ2-1,TRBV5-1,TRBD1,TGCGCCAGCAGCTCGGGACAGAGCTACAATGAGCAGTTCTTC,CASSSGQSYNEQFF
14,once,TRBJ1-5,TRBV7-9,NA,TGTGCCAGCAGCCCAAGACAGGCCAATCAGCCCCAGCATTTT,CASSPRQANQPQHF
15,NA,TRBJ2-7,TRBV6-1,TRBD2,TGTGCCAGCAGTGAAGGACTAGCGGGGAACAACGAGCAGTACTTC,CASSEGLAGNNEQYF
14,NA,TRBJ1-2,TRBV6-5,NA,TGTGCCAGCAGAATCGAGGACTTATACTATGGCTACACCTTC,CASRIEDLYYGYTF
14,NA,TRBJ1-1,TRBV27,TRBD1,TGTGCCAGCAGTAGGACAGGGGGTCTCGCTGAAGCTTTCTTT,CASSRTGGLAEAFF
16,NA,TRBJ1-6,TRBV7-2,TRBD1,TGTGCCAGCAGCTTAAGACAGGGGAGATCAAATTCACCCCTCCACTTT,CASSLRQGRSNSPLHF
15,NA,TRBJ1-3,TRBV4-2,TRBD1,TGTGCCAGCAGCTCTTCGACAGGGACTGGAAACACCATATATTTT,CASSSSTGTGNTIYF
13,once,TRBJ2-1,TRBV5-1,TRBD1,TGCGCCAGCAGTAGACAGGGGTGGGATGAGCAGTTCTTC,CASSRQGWDEQFF
13,NA,TRBJ2-3,TRBV2,TRBD1,TGTGCCAGCAGCGGACAGGGGGCAGATACGCAGTATTTT,CASSGQGADTQYF
15,NA,TRBJ2-5,TRBV2,TRBD2,TGTGCCAGCAGTCCGGGACTAGCGGACCAAGAGACCCAGTACTTC,CASSPGLADQETQYF
17,NA,TRBJ2-6,TRBV5-1,TRBD1,TGCGCCAGCAGCTCCGGGACAGGGGGCTCTGGGGCCAACGTCCTGACTTTC,CASSSGTGGSGANVLTF
12,NA,TRBJ2-2,TRBV27,NA,TGTGCCAGCAGTTTTCAGACCGGGGAGCTGTTTTTT,CASSFQTGELFF
15,NA,TRBJ2-6,TRBV7-3,NA,TGTGCCAGCAGCTTAAGGGCGACTGGGGCCAACGTCCTGACTTTC,CASSLRATGANVLTF
15,NA,TRBJ1-5,TRBV30,NA,TGTGCCTGGAGTGTAGGCGGAGCGAGCAATCAGCCCCAGCATTTT,CAWSVGGASNQPQHF
17,NA,TRBJ2-1,TRBV5-6,TRBD1,TGTGCCAGCAGTCATTGGCGTAGGACAGGGGGTTTCAATGAGCAGTTCTTC,CASSHWRRTGGFNEQFF
15,NA,TRBJ1-1,TRBV3-1/TRBV3-2,TRBD1,TGTGCCAGCAGCCCCCCGGGACAGCACAACACTGAAGCTTTCTTT,CASSPPGQHNTEAFF
13,NA,TRBJ1-2,TRBV3-1/TRBV3-2,NA,TGTGCCAGCAGCCAAGAGAGTGAGAGGGGCTACACCTTC,CASSQESERGYTF